The next 13 T cell receptor beta chains were all read from a single sample in a study of T cells after yellow fever vaccination. TCRdb passed the 5' RACE reads through MiXCR, listing each CDR3 protein once. The sample shows 350,000 to 450,000 distinct CDR3 sequences, around a sixth of them seen only once. The starting material was PBMCs, obtained before the yellow fever booster vaccination. The receptors were gathered from a man aged 18 to 29 who received the YFV17D yellow fever vaccine.

This clonotype was observed a few times. The chain has TRBV7-9 and TRBJ1-2; D call uncertain. Germline lookup yields CDR1 SEHNR and CDR2 FQNEAQ (reference sequence). This CDR3 comprises 13 residues. Deletions cut 2 bases from V and 3 bases from J, with 7 bases between. Here the CDR3 DNA reads TGTGCCAGCAGCTTAAGGGATTACTATGGCTACACCTTC. Translating it yields CASSLRDYYGYTF.

The rearrangement uses TRBV28 and TRBJ1-2; no clear D gene. The germline V gene encodes CDR1 MDHEN and CDR2 SYDVKM. With 5 bases removed from V and 1 base from J, the gap between germline ends came to 11 bases. The CDR3 totals 14 residues. The CDR3 here is CASSPDTVNYGYTF. In nucleotides, the CDR3 is TGTGCCAGCAGTCCCGACACCGTTAACTATGGCTACACCTTC.

Only a few counts were recorded for this clonotype. The chain employs TRBV12-3 or TRBV12-4 and TRBJ1-1, with a possible D match to TRBD1 (6 bases). Trimming took off 3 bases at V and 10 bases at J, with 12 bases between the two ends. The CDR3 has 12 residues. The CDR3 spells CASSFGVRGAFF. CDR3 coding DNA: TGTGCCAGCAGTTTTGGCGTCAGGGGAGCTTTCTTT.

This clonotype occurred a few times. The chain combines TRBV12-5 with TRBJ2-3, with 14 nucleotides matching TRBD2. This CDR3 is built from 19 residues. J lost 1 base, V lost 2 bases, and 8 bases had no gene match. Germline loops: CDR1 LGHNT, CDR2 FRNRAP. CDR3 in amino acids: CASGLTGLAGALGTDTQYF. The CDR3 DNA reads as TGTGCTAGTGGTTTGACGGGACTAGCGGGGGCCTTGGGCACAGATACGCAGTATTTT.

The V call is TRBV12-3 or TRBV12-4, the J call TRBJ1-6; D possibly corresponds to TRBD1 (5 bases). CDR3 size: 15 residues. V was pared by 3 bases and J by 3 bases, with 9 bases between. CDR3 sequence (DNA): TGTGCCAGCAGTTTTAACAGGATCTATAATTCACCCCTCCACTTT. Amino acid sequence: CASSFNRIYNSPLHF.

This clonotype was observed a handful of times. The chain combines TRBV3-1 with TRBJ1-5; maybe TRBD1 (5 bases). Germline CDR1 and CDR2: LGHDT and YNNKEL (reference sequence). V gave up 2 bases and J gave up 7 bases, with 12 bases separating them. The CDR3 loop spans 14 amino acids. The DNA of the CDR3 is TGTGCCAGCAGCCAACTGTCCGGGGCCCAGCCCCAGCATTTT. Translated: CASSQLSGAQPQHF.

This clonotype was picked up a small number of times. The rearrangement joins TRBV20-1 to TRBJ1-5; no reliable D call. CDR1 and CDR2 (germline): DFQATT, SNEGSKA (reference sequence). CDR3 size: 12 residues. V was clipped by 7 bases and J by 4 bases, with 11 bases between them. CDR3 loop: CSVGQLNQPQHF. In nucleotides, the CDR3 is TGCAGTGTAGGTCAGCTAAATCAGCCCCAGCATTTT.

The V gene is TRBV7-6, the J gene TRBJ1-1, with unresolved D. This CDR3 has 15 residues. The ends were cut back, 2 bases at V and 3 bases at J, with 13 bases in the middle. Germline V CDR1 and CDR2: SGHVS, FNYEAQ. The CDR3 coding sequence is TGTGCCAGCAGCTTAACTTATTCCCAGGACACTGAAGCTTTCTTT. Its translation: CASSLTYSQDTEAFF. The full variable domain, rest sourced from reference TRBV7-6 and TRBJ1-1, is GAGVSQSPRYKVTKRGQDVALRCDPISGHVSLYWYRQALGQGPEFLTYFNYEAQQDKSGLPNDRFSAERPEGSISTLTIQRTEQRDSAMYRCASSLTYSQDTEAFFGQGTRLTVV.

The chain combines TRBV7-2 with TRBJ2-5; TRBD2 might be the D (7 bases). CDR1 is SGHTA, CDR2 FQGNSA, per germline. CDR3 length: 15 amino acids. The V gene lost 0 bases and the J gene lost 5 bases, with 13 bases spanning the gap. The CDR3 loop reads CASSLAGGGTETQYF. The CDR3 DNA sequence: TGTGCCAGCAGCTTAGCGGGAGGGGGTACGGAGACCCAGTACTTC.

This clonotype was observed a handful of times. V gene TRBV12-3 or TRBV12-4 combines with J gene TRBJ2-1; 7 positions match TRBD1. The CDR3 has 15 amino acids. J was trimmed by 4 bases and V by 6 bases; bases with no gene match: 9. In DNA form, the CDR3 reads TGTGCCAGCAGGCGTAGGGGACAGCCTTACAATGAGCAGTTCTTC. It is translated as CASRRRGQPYNEQFF.

In DNA, the CDR3 is TGCAGTGCAACCCCGGGGTCAGGGGATGATGGCTACACCTTC. This translates into CSATPGSGDDGYTF. The chain links TRBV20-1 to TRBJ1-2; perhaps TRBD1 as D (6 bases). Germline lookup yields CDR1 DFQATT and CDR2 SNEGSKA (reference sequence). V was shortened by 6 bases and J by 6 bases, with 20 bases between the two germline ends. CDR3 length: 14 residues.

The table lists this clonotype with a few counts. The chain is built from TRBV12-3 or TRBV12-4 and TRBJ2-3; D ambiguous. Trimming removed 6 bases at V and 1 base at J, with 8 bases between. The CDR3 spans 13 residues. The CDR3 here is CASRNIGTDTQYF. The CDR3 coding sequence is TGTGCCAGCAGAAATATCGGCACAGATACGCAGTATTTT.

This clonotype was observed a few times. The V call is TRBV20-1, the J call TRBJ2-3; 10 bases line up with TRBD1. This CDR3 has 13 amino acids. Trimming cost V 6 bases and J 4 bases; bases outside gene matches: 4. Germline-derived CDR1 and CDR2 are DFQATT and SNEGSKA (reference sequence). The CDR3 DNA is TGCAGTGCCGAGGACAGGGGGGCAGATACGCAGTATTTT. The encoded protein is CSAEDRGADTQYF.